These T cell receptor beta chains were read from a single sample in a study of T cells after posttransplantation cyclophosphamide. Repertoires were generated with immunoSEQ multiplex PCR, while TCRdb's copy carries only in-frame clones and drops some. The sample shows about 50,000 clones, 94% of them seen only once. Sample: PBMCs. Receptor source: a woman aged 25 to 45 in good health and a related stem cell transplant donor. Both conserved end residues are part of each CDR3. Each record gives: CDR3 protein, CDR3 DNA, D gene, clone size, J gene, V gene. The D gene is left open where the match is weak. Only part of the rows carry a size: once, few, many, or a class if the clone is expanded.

cdr3_aa: CASSEAGNPEAFF
cdr3_nt: TGTGCCAGCAGCGAGGCAGGGAACCCTGAAGCTTTCTTT
d_call: NA
clone_size: NA
j_call: TRBJ1-1
v_call: TRBV9

cdr3_aa: CASRETGGYYEQYF
cdr3_nt: TGTGCCAGCAGGGAGACAGGGGGCTACTACGAGCAGTACTTC
d_call: TRBD1
clone_size: NA
j_call: TRBJ2-7
v_call: TRBV25-1

cdr3_aa: CASSPLGGGRTEAFF
cdr3_nt: TGTGCCAGCAGTCCGCTCGGGGGGGGTCGCACTGAAGCTTTCTTT
d_call: NA
clone_size: NA
j_call: TRBJ1-1
v_call: TRBV2

cdr3_aa: CASSVDPGGRTDTQYF
cdr3_nt: TGTGCCAGCAGCGTAGATCCGGGGGGCCGGACAGATACGCAGTATTTT
d_call: NA
clone_size: NA
j_call: TRBJ2-3
v_call: TRBV9

cdr3_aa: CASKAGQKYGYTF
cdr3_nt: TGTGCCAGTAAGGCGGGGCAGAAGTATGGCTACACCTTC
d_call: NA
clone_size: NA
j_call: TRBJ1-2
v_call: TRBV19

cdr3_aa: CASSLTSDSYNEQFF
cdr3_nt: TGTGCCAGCTCACTTACTAGCGACTCCTACAATGAGCAGTTCTTC
d_call: TRBD2
clone_size: NA
j_call: TRBJ2-1
v_call: TRBV18

cdr3_aa: CASSPGTGDNQPQHF
cdr3_nt: TGTGCCAGCAGCCCCGGGACAGGGGATAATCAGCCCCAGCATTTT
d_call: TRBD1
clone_size: once
j_call: TRBJ1-5
v_call: TRBV7-9

cdr3_aa: CASSRDRAEGYTF
cdr3_nt: TGCGCCAGCAGCAGAGACAGGGCGGAAGGCTACACCTTC
d_call: TRBD1
clone_size: few
j_call: TRBJ1-2
v_call: TRBV5-1

cdr3_aa: CATSRDLGADNEQFF
cdr3_nt: TGTGCCACCAGCAGAGATTTAGGGGCCGACAATGAGCAGTTCTTC
d_call: NA
clone_size: once
j_call: TRBJ2-1
v_call: TRBV15

cdr3_aa: CASRPPRGSETQYF
cdr3_nt: TGTGCCAGCAGACCTCCCAGGGGAAGTGAGACCCAGTACTTC
d_call: NA
clone_size: once
j_call: TRBJ2-5
v_call: TRBV28

cdr3_aa: CASTTDRVSGNTIYF
cdr3_nt: TGTGCCAGTACCACGGACAGGGTCTCTGGAAACACCATATATTTT
d_call: TRBD1
clone_size: NA
j_call: TRBJ1-3
v_call: TRBV19

cdr3_aa: CASSADSYEQYF
cdr3_nt: TGTGCCAGCAGCGCCGACAGCTACGAGCAGTACTTC
d_call: NA
clone_size: NA
j_call: TRBJ2-7
v_call: TRBV5-6

cdr3_aa: CAISDSDRGIYGYTF
cdr3_nt: TGTGCCATCAGTGATTCGGACAGGGGGATTTATGGCTACACCTTC
d_call: TRBD1
clone_size: NA
j_call: TRBJ1-2
v_call: TRBV10-3

cdr3_aa: CASSFRGTGSGEQFF
cdr3_nt: TGTGCCAGCAGCTTCCGGGGAACAGGGTCGGGGGAGCAGTTCTTC
d_call: NA
clone_size: NA
j_call: TRBJ2-1
v_call: TRBV11-3

cdr3_aa: CASSEYRGNTEAFF
cdr3_nt: TGTGCCAGCAGCGAGTACAGGGGGAACACTGAAGCTTTCTTT
d_call: TRBD1
clone_size: NA
j_call: TRBJ1-1
v_call: TRBV4-2

cdr3_aa: CASRPPVTGSNEQFF
cdr3_nt: TGTGCCAGCAGGCCCCCGGTGACAGGGAGCAATGAGCAGTTCTTC
d_call: TRBD1
clone_size: once
j_call: TRBJ2-1
v_call: TRBV6-5

cdr3_aa: CASSPAYEQYF
cdr3_nt: TGTGCCAGCAGCCCAGCCTACGAGCAGTACTTC
d_call: NA
clone_size: NA
j_call: TRBJ2-7
v_call: TRBV28

cdr3_aa: CASSQEGVRLYGYTF
cdr3_nt: TGTGCCAGCAGCCAAGAAGGAGTGCGCCTGTATGGCTACACCTTC
d_call: NA
clone_size: NA
j_call: TRBJ1-2
v_call: TRBV4-2

cdr3_aa: CASKDIKTGPNYGYTF
cdr3_nt: TGTGCCAGCAAAGATATTAAGACAGGGCCTAACTATGGCTACACCTTC
d_call: TRBD1
clone_size: NA
j_call: TRBJ1-2
v_call: TRBV5-4

cdr3_aa: CASSLVGGSGYTDTQYF
cdr3_nt: TGTGCCAGCAGCTTAGTTGGGGGGTCAGGGTACACAGATACGCAGTATTTT
d_call: NA
clone_size: once
j_call: TRBJ2-3
v_call: TRBV7-8

cdr3_aa: CASSLRTGNSPLHF
cdr3_nt: TGCGCCAGCAGCCTTCGGACAGGGAACTCACCCCTCCACTTT
d_call: TRBD1
clone_size: NA
j_call: TRBJ1-6
v_call: TRBV4-1

cdr3_aa: CSASSGEQFF
cdr3_nt: TGCAGTGCTAGTTCAGGGGAGCAGTTCTTC
d_call: NA
clone_size: NA
j_call: TRBJ2-1
v_call: TRBV20-1

cdr3_aa: CASSLFQGSYNEQFF
cdr3_nt: TGTGCCAGCAGCTTATTTCAGGGCTCCTACAATGAGCAGTTCTTC
d_call: NA
clone_size: NA
j_call: TRBJ2-1
v_call: TRBV7-2

cdr3_aa: CATSRGGAMFIQYF
cdr3_nt: TGTGCCACCAGCAGAGGGGGAGCAATGTTTATCCAGTACTTC
d_call: NA
clone_size: NA
j_call: TRBJ2-5
v_call: TRBV15

cdr3_aa: CASSPDRDQPQHF
cdr3_nt: TGTGCCAGCTCACCAGACAGGGACCAGCCCCAGCATTTT
d_call: TRBD1
clone_size: once
j_call: TRBJ1-5
v_call: TRBV18

cdr3_aa: CASHPVAGVTGELFF
cdr3_nt: TGTGCCAGTCATCCGGTGGCCGGGGTCACCGGGGAGCTGTTTTTT
d_call: NA
clone_size: NA
j_call: TRBJ2-2
v_call: TRBV19

cdr3_aa: CAISYTSGGSSYEQYF
cdr3_nt: TGTGCCATCAGTTACACTAGCGGGGGCAGCTCCTACGAGCAGTACTTC
d_call: TRBD2
clone_size: NA
j_call: TRBJ2-7
v_call: TRBV10-3

cdr3_aa: CASSPDRSSNYGYTF
cdr3_nt: TGTGCCAGCTCACCGGACAGGAGTTCTAACTATGGCTACACCTTC
d_call: TRBD1
clone_size: NA
j_call: TRBJ1-2
v_call: TRBV18

cdr3_aa: CASSFQPGIEQYF
cdr3_nt: TGTGCCAGCAGCTTCCAGCCAGGGATCGAGCAGTACTTC
d_call: NA
clone_size: NA
j_call: TRBJ2-7
v_call: TRBV7-2

cdr3_aa: CASGGRNEQYF
cdr3_nt: TGTGCCAGCGGGGGGAGAAACGAGCAGTACTTC
d_call: NA
clone_size: NA
j_call: TRBJ2-7
v_call: TRBV9

cdr3_aa: CASSFAWTGGNEKLFF
cdr3_nt: TGTGCCAGCAGTTTTGCGTGGACAGGGGGCAATGAAAAACTGTTTTTT
d_call: TRBD1
clone_size: NA
j_call: TRBJ1-4
v_call: TRBV27

cdr3_aa: CATRGAGNQPQHF
cdr3_nt: TGTGCCACGCGGGGGGCCGGCAATCAGCCCCAGCATTTT
d_call: NA
clone_size: NA
j_call: TRBJ1-5
v_call: TRBV6-5

cdr3_aa: CSASEDTEAFF
cdr3_nt: TGCAGCGCCTCTGAGGACACTGAAGCTTTCTTT
d_call: NA
clone_size: NA
j_call: TRBJ1-1
v_call: TRBV29-1

cdr3_aa: CASSQDSINSPLHF
cdr3_nt: TGTGCCAGCAGCCAAGATTCCATTAATTCACCCCTCCACTTT
d_call: NA
clone_size: NA
j_call: TRBJ1-6
v_call: TRBV4-2

cdr3_aa: CAIRQSGGGETQYF
cdr3_nt: TGTGCCATCAGGCAATCAGGGGGTGGGGAGACCCAGTACTTC
d_call: TRBD1
clone_size: NA
j_call: TRBJ2-5
v_call: TRBV10-3

cdr3_aa: CASSGGVTSPLHF
cdr3_nt: TGTGCCAGCAGCGGAGGGGTTACCTCACCCCTCCACTTT
d_call: NA
clone_size: NA
j_call: TRBJ1-6
v_call: TRBV11-2

cdr3_aa: CASSPGQATNEKLFF
cdr3_nt: TGCGCCAGCAGCCCGGGACAGGCGACGAATGAAAAACTGTTTTTT
d_call: TRBD1
clone_size: NA
j_call: TRBJ1-4
v_call: TRBV5-1

cdr3_aa: CASSTNRDRGNTEAFF
cdr3_nt: TGTGCCAGCAGCACCAACCGGGACAGGGGAAACACTGAAGCTTTCTTT
d_call: TRBD1
clone_size: NA
j_call: TRBJ1-1
v_call: TRBV7-9

cdr3_aa: CASSEHVPGQVTIYNEQFF
cdr3_nt: TGTGCCAGCAGTGAGCACGTCCCGGGACAGGTCACAATCTACAATGAGCAGTTCTTC
d_call: TRBD1
clone_size: NA
j_call: TRBJ2-1
v_call: TRBV2

cdr3_aa: CASSQVGTGRFGYGYTF
cdr3_nt: TGTGCCAGCAGCCAAGTTGGGACAGGGAGATTCGGGTATGGCTACACCTTC
d_call: TRBD1
clone_size: NA
j_call: TRBJ1-2
v_call: TRBV14

cdr3_aa: CASSLVVSGNTIYF
cdr3_nt: TGTGCCAGCAGCTTAGTAGTCTCTGGAAACACCATATATTTT
d_call: NA
clone_size: NA
j_call: TRBJ1-3
v_call: TRBV7-2

cdr3_aa: CASSSGGGQETQYF
cdr3_nt: TGCGCCAGTTCTAGCGGGGGGGGCCAAGAGACCCAGTACTTC
d_call: TRBD2
clone_size: NA
j_call: TRBJ2-5
v_call: TRBV10-2

cdr3_aa: CSVSTGGDTEAFF
cdr3_nt: TGCAGCGTTTCGACAGGGGGGGACACTGAAGCTTTCTTT
d_call: TRBD1
clone_size: NA
j_call: TRBJ1-1
v_call: TRBV29-1